One and the same sample provided the 13 T cell receptor beta chains below, sequenced in a study of cytomegalovirus exposure and HLA in healthy donors. PCR involved 60 Vbeta and 13 Jbeta primers. Only in-frame clones appear in the TCRdb table, and some are missing; sequencing was by immunoSEQ multiplex PCR. The data show 85,000 to 130,000 clones, around three quarters seen once. The sample taken for sequencing was PBMCs. Source of these receptors: a woman in her late teens or twenties in good health and CMV-seropositive.

This clone was seen only once. The chain combines TRBV7-3 with TRBJ2-6; TRBD2 might be the D (5 bases). This CDR3 has 19 amino acids. Per germline, CDR1 SGHTA and CDR2 FQGTGA. Trimming took 1 base from V and 1 from J, leaving 17 bases between them. CDR3 sequence: CASSLSPSGLRSGANVLTF. CDR3 DNA sequence: TGTGCCAGCAGCTTAAGTCCCTCAGGACTCAGGTCTGGGGCCAACGTCCTGACTTTC.

The rearrangement uses TRBV27 and TRBJ1-5, with no clear D. V was clipped by 5 bases and J by 7 bases, with 15 bases between them. CDR1 and CDR2 (germline): MNHEY, SMNVEV (reference sequence). The CDR3 extends over 14 amino acids. The CDR3 loop reads CASSNGMPGQPQHF. The CDR3 DNA sequence: TGTGCCAGCAGTAACGGGATGCCCGGGCAGCCCCAGCATTTT.

The gene calls are TRBV4-2 and TRBJ2-5; a possible D gene is TRBD1 (6 bases). The DNA end is more similar to TRBJ2-7, so the J call may be wrong. This CDR3 spans 16 amino acids. CDR1 is LGHNA and CDR2 is YNFKEQ in the germline V gene. CDR3 coding DNA: TGTGCCAGCAGCCAAGATGCGAGGGGGAGAAGCTACGAGCAGTACTTC. Protein sequence: CASSQDARGRSYEQYF.

This clone was found once. The rearrangement joins TRBV28 to TRBJ1-5; 7 bases are shared with TRBD1. Germline loops: CDR1 MDHEN, CDR2 SYDVKM. The CDR3 runs 15 residues. The trim removed 6 bases at V and 2 bases at J, leaving 7 bases unmatched. The CDR3 region has the DNA TGTGCCAGCAGCATACGACAGGGCGGCAATCAGCCCCAGCATTTT. This sequence encodes CASSIRQGGNQPQHF.

The chain employs TRBV19 and TRBJ1-1, with 8 bases lining up with TRBD1. The germline gives CDR1 LNHDA, CDR2 SQIVND (reference sequence). Trimming took 6 bases from V and 4 from J; bases not matched to a gene: 7. CDR3 length equals 14 residues. The CDR3 spells CASRVQGVFTEAFF. CDR3 bases: TGTGCCAGTAGAGTACAGGGGGTCTTCACTGAAGCTTTCTTT.

About this clone: One end of the junction varies from germline; a read error may be responsible. CDR3 in amino acids: CASSLVAGGTGETQYF. The CDR3 DNA is TGTGCTAGCAGCTTAGTGGCGGGAGGAACGGGCGAGACCCAGTACTTC. V usage is TRBV7-7 and J usage is TRBJ2-5; 8 nucleotides agree with TRBD2. There are 16 residues in the CDR3. Germline-derived CDR1 and CDR2 are SSHAT and FNYEAQ (reference sequence). The complete variable domain, with remaining parts taken from reference TRBV7-7 and TRBJ2-5, reads GAGVSQSPRYKVTKRGQDVTLRCDPISSHATLYWYQQALGQGPEFLTYFNYEAQPDKSGLPSDRFSAERPEGSISTLTIQRTEQRDSAMYRCASSLVAGGTGETQYFGPGTRLLVL.

The chain recombines TRBV14 with TRBJ2-5; no definite D call. Germline-derived CDR1 and CDR2 are SGHDN and FVKESK. The CDR3 consists of 15 residues. The V end was cut by 0 bases, the J end by 2 bases, with 10 bases between. The CDR3 reads CASSQDRYGQETQYF. CDR3 sequence (DNA): TGTGCCAGCAGCCAAGATCGTTACGGGCAAGAGACCCAGTACTTC.

The chain links TRBV28 to TRBJ2-5, with TRBD2 matching 7 bases. Trimming at V came to 3 bases and at J to 3 bases, leaving 4 bases not matched to a gene. This CDR3 comprises 14 residues. From germline, CDR1 is MDHEN and CDR2 SYDVKM. The CDR3 coding sequence is TGTGCCAGCAGTTTGTGGGCGGGAGAAGAGACCCAGTACTTC. This encodes CASSLWAGEETQYF.

J is TRBJ1-2 and V is TRBV28, with D hard to call. V dropped 3 bases and J dropped 2 bases, with 7 bases sitting between them. Germline loops: CDR1 MDHEN, CDR2 SYDVKM. There are 13 residues in the CDR3. CDR3 residues: CASSFLGNYGYTF. The CDR3 DNA is TGTGCCAGCAGTTTTCTGGGCAACTATGGCTACACCTTC.

The chain recombines TRBV9 with TRBJ2-1; TRBD1 might be the D (5 bases). This CDR3 region has 15 residues. V shed 1 base and J shed 9 bases, with 17 bases lying between them. Germline loops: CDR1 SGDLS, CDR2 YYNGEE. CDR3 protein: CASSVLGVGVGEQFF. In DNA, the CDR3 is TGTGCCAGCAGCGTATTAGGAGTAGGGGTCGGTGAGCAGTTCTTC.

With respect to this clone: The sample holds other DNA sequences that translate to the same CDR3. This chain uses TRBV5-6 with TRBJ2-7; D remains unclear. The CDR3 extends over 13 amino acids. CDR1 and CDR2 from the germline V gene are SGHDT and YYEEEE. Trimming shortened V by 4 bases and J by 0 bases, and 8 bases separated the two germline ends. The CDR3 DNA reads as TGTGCCAGCAGCCTGGCCTCCTCCTACGAGCAGTACTTC. Its translation: CASSLASSYEQYF.

This clone was picked up one time. The CDR3 DNA follows: TGCGCCAGCAGCCAAATACTAGCGGGAGCCTACGAGCAGTACTTC. Amino acid sequence: CASSQILAGAYEQYF. J is TRBJ2-7 and V is TRBV4-1; TRBD2 matches 11 bases. The CDR3 covers 15 residues. Germline CDR1 MGHRA, CDR2 YSYEKL. The J segment lost 2 bases and the V segment lost 2 bases, leaving 2 bases of the junction unmatched.

The rearrangement joins TRBV29-1 to TRBJ1-1; D not certain. V lost 4 bases, J lost 10 bases, and 13 bases lay in between. CDR1 is SQVTM, CDR2 ANQGSEA, per germline. The CDR3 runs 11 residues. Written as DNA, the CDR3 is TGCAGCGTTGTGATCACCTCGGGAGCTTTCTTT. Translating gives CSVVITSGAFF.